The clone carrying this T cell receptor beta chain was detected once. The data were taken from a study of long-term antiretroviral therapy in people with HIV. Trimming removed 0 bases at V and 4 bases at J, with 10 bases between. From germline, CDR1 is SGHRS and CDR2 YFSETQ. CDR3 length: 14 residues. The immunoSEQ assay was v3.0, run at survey level. The protocol was immunoSEQ multiplex PCR, while the TCRdb copy is restricted to in-frame clones and leaves out a portion. The repertoire holds 15,000 or so clones, roughly 90% seen once, with approximately 12% in the top ten. The sequence was collected from a man aged 50 or older with HIV. Sequencing was performed on unsorted PBMCs, taken 0.7 years before starting antiretroviral therapy. The chain uses TRBV5-1 and TRBJ1-2; weak D call: TRBD1 (6 bases). CDR3 DNA: TGCGCCAGCAGCTTGGGGCGGGGGGCCTATGGCTACACCTTC. Its protein is CASSLGRGAYGYTF. Using reference TRBV5-1 and TRBJ1-2 for the parts outside the CDR3, the full variable domain is KAGVTQTPRYLIKTRGQQVTLSCSPISGHRSVSWYQQTPGQGLQFLFEYFSETQRNKGNFPGRFSGRQFSNSRSEMNVSTLELGDSALYLCASSLGRGAYGYTFGSGTRLTVV.